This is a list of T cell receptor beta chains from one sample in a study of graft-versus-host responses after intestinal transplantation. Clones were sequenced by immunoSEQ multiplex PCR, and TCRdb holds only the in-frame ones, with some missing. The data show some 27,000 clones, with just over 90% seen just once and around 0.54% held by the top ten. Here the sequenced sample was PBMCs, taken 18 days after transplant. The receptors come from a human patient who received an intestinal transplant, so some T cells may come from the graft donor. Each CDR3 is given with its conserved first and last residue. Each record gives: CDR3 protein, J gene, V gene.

CASSPDYNNEQFF | TRBJ2-1 | TRBV6-6
CAWSAGSSYNEQFF | TRBJ2-1 | TRBV30
CASSESGNEQYF | TRBJ2-7 | TRBV6-1
CASSFGEGAREQYF | TRBJ2-7 | TRBV5-1
CASSPLTDFSDTQYF | TRBJ2-3 | TRBV9
CASSLGENTEAFF | TRBJ1-1 | TRBV5-1
CASSGRGSASGELFF | TRBJ2-2 | TRBV2
CAVHRTGENYGYTF | TRBJ1-2 | TRBV10-3
CASSQEAGAGAGNTIYF | TRBJ1-3 | TRBV4-1
CSARTSGEQFF | TRBJ2-1 | TRBV20-1
CASSFTGAANIEAFF | TRBJ1-1 | TRBV28
CASSLEGFNSPLHF | TRBJ1-6 | TRBV27
CSVYPLPATSYGYTF | TRBJ1-2 | TRBV29-1
CASSLKFVGPHEQYF | TRBJ2-7 | TRBV5-6
CASSPSLWNTIYF | TRBJ1-3 | TRBV4-2